This T cell receptor (beta chain) is from a study of Graves' ophthalmopathy and Graves' hyperthyroidism. Study-wide results and limits: The model flagged ophthalmopathy progression at more than 70% sensitivity and nearly 75% specificity. The blood repertoire also included most expanded thyroid clonotypes above 0.001 frequency. A 13-signature model separated ophthalmopathy from stable hyperthyroidism, reaching 85% to 90% sensitivity and around 79% specificity cross-validated.

Over 9.5 ml of fresh blood yielded the PBMCs by density gradient. Turning to this clonotype: The antigen is not known. One end of the junction fails to match germline, which may point to a read error.

The germline V gene has CDR1 DFQATT and CDR2 SNEGSKA (reference sequence). The length of the CDR3 is 8 residues. RNA transcripts were the source from which TCR beta CDR3 regions were amplified. An opening RT-PCR round employed HTBI primers and preceded a second-round multiplex PCR. TCRdb itself ran the multiplex PCR reads through MiXCR, one entry per CDR3 protein. The sample lists around 36,000 distinct CDR3 sequences, approximately 46% occurring once. Sequencing used peripheral blood. This clonotype was sampled from an adult woman with stable Graves' hyperthyroidism. This chain connects TRBV20-1 to TRBJ1-2; perhaps TRBD1 as D (6 bases). The CDR3 spells CSAQGSTF. The DNA of the CDR3 is TGCAGTGCACAGGGCTCCACCTTC.